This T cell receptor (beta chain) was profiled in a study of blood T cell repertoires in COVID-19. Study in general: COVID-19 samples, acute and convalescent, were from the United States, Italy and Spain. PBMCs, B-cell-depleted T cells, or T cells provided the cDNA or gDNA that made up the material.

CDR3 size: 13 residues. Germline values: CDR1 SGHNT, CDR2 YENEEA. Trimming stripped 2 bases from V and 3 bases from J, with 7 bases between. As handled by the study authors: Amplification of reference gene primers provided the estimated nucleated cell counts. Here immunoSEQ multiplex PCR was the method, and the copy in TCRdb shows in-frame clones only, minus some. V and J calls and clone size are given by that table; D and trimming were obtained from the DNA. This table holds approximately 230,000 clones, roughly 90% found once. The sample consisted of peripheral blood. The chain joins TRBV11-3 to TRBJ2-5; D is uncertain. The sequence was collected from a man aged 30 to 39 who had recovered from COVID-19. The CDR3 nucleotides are TGTGCCAGCAGCTTATTGGCAGAAGAGACCCAGTACTTC. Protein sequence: CASSLLAEETQYF.